This T cell receptor beta chain appears in the sequencing data of a study of response to subunit inactivated influenza vaccine (dated by TCRdb to 2017 to 2018). About the investigation overall: Deep quantitative T cell receptor repertoire profiling was used in the study to track responses to a trivalent subunit inactivated influenza vaccine. Results and caveats for the whole study, not just this receptor: The authors proposed that each seasonal influenza vaccination may bring in only a limited number of new T cells.

The protocol used for the library was RT-PCR. Sequencing relied on an Illumina HiSeq 2500. TCRdb applied fastp at Q25 and MiXCR to the public reads, then kept only in-frame beta chains. Every CDR3 protein is listed once, alongside the most common genes and DNA of its rows. The sample table holds about 190,000 distinct CDR3 sequences, of which about 15% were seen once. The top ten clones comprise roughly 24% of the sample. This clonotype turned up a few times. Its cognate antigen has yet to be identified. The record has no base qualities; no much larger clone is one base away. The CDR3 sequence holds 16 residues, the cysteine and phenylalanine included. Just the 48-base CDR3 DNA is kept, in frame starting at base 1. Relative to germline, V is missing 4 bases and J is missing 6 bases, with 12 bases of the junction outside any gene match. CDR1 MGHRA and CDR2 YSYEKL are derived from the germline V gene.

Recombination joined TRBV4-1 with TRBJ2-3, with 8 junctional bases fitting TRBD2. The origin of this receptor is a man between 45 and 60 years old who received an inactivated influenza vaccine. Donor details come from another sample of the same person, matched by shared clones. The sample consisted of CD8+ T cells sorted from PBMCs, taken around 5 days after vaccination. The DNA is TGCGCCAGCAGCCTAGATAGCGGGATGGGCAAGGATACGCAGTATTTT. Its protein is CASSLDSGMGKDTQYF.